Below are 23 T cell receptor beta chains sequenced from a single sample in a study of cytomegalovirus exposure and HLA in healthy donors. The PCR made use of 60 Vbeta and 13 Jbeta primers. The repertoire was sequenced with immunoSEQ multiplex PCR; TCRdb's copy has only in-frame clones and lacks some. Among roughly 120,000 clones, around 80% were seen once, and the ten largest hold around 0.24%. Sequencing was done on a sample of PBMCs. All receptors come from a middle-aged man in good health and CMV-seronegative.

V gene TRBV10-1 combines with J gene TRBJ2-5; D possibly corresponds to TRBD2 (5 bases). V lost 11 bases to trimming and J lost 1 base, with 17 bases between them. CDR1 WNHNN and CDR2 SYGVQD come from the germline V gene (reference sequence). This CDR3 has 14 amino acids. CDR3 DNA sequence: TGCGCCGCCACGCTAAGGACTGCCCAAGAGACCCAGTACTTC. Protein product: CAATLRTAQETQYF.

V and J are TRBV4-3 and TRBJ1-2; TRBD1 matches at 8 bases. This CDR3 has 16 residues. V gave up 1 base and J gave up 2 bases; unmatched junction bases: 6. The germline CDR1 and CDR2 sequences are LGHNA and YSLEER. The CDR3 DNA sequence: TGCGCCAGCAGCCAAGCGGACAGGGCCCCCAACTATGGCTACACCTTC. It specifies CASSQADRAPNYGYTF.

The chain joins TRBV7-2 to TRBJ2-5; D is ambiguous. The last part of the DNA fits TRBJ2-7 better; the J call may be wrong. This CDR3 spans 11 amino acids. CDR1 and CDR2 (germline): SGHTA, FQGNSA. The CDR3 coding sequence is TGTGCCAGCAGCTTAAACTACGAGCAGTACTTC. This encodes CASSLNYEQYF.

The genes are TRBV30 and TRBJ2-7; D unclear. The V end lost 8 bases, the J end lost 3 bases, and 17 bases lay between the germline ends. The germline CDR1 and CDR2 sequences are GTSNPN and SVGIG (reference sequence). The CDR3 length is 13 residues. CDR3 nucleotide sequence: TGTGCCGGAAATCCTCAGGAAAGCTACGAGCAGTACTTC. Amino acid sequence: CAGNPQESYEQYF.

This rearrangement joins TRBV27 to TRBJ1-5; D not resolved. The CDR3 spans 13 residues. Germline V CDR1 and CDR2: MNHEY, SMNVEV (reference sequence). With 2 bases removed from V and 4 bases from J, the gap between germline ends came to 6 bases. The CDR3 loop is CASSLGQNQPQHF. CDR3 DNA: TGTGCCAGCAGTTTAGGGCAGAATCAGCCCCAGCATTTT.

The rearrangement links TRBV7-2 to TRBJ2-7; D perhaps matches TRBD1 (5 bases). The CDR3 loop spans 14 amino acids. Trimming removed 2 bases at V and 2 bases at J, with 10 bases between. The V gene's germline CDR1 is SGHTA and CDR2 FQGNSA. The CDR3 is CASSLQRGPYEQYF. The CDR3 nucleotides read TGTGCCAGCAGCTTACAAAGGGGCCCCTACGAGCAGTACTTC.

This chain links TRBV30 with TRBJ2-3; D unresolved. The CDR3 runs 15 residues. From germline, CDR1 is GTSNPN and CDR2 SVGIG (reference sequence). V was trimmed by 0 bases and J by 3 bases, leaving 13 bases between them. The CDR3 region has the DNA TGTGCCTGGAGTGTACTGCAGGCTACTACAGATACGCAGTATTTT. The encoded protein is CAWSVLQATTDTQYF. The whole variable domain, filled in from reference TRBV30 and TRBJ2-3, reads SQTIHQWPATLVQPVGSPLSLECTVEGTSNPNLYWYRQAAGRGLQLLFYSVGIGQISSEVPQNLSASRPQDRQFILSSKKLLLSDSGFYLCAWSVLQATTDTQYFGPGTRLTVL.

V is TRBV28 and J is TRBJ1-5; the D is unclear. The CDR3 extends over 14 amino acids. CDR1 MDHEN and CDR2 SYDVKM come from the germline V gene. V shed 3 bases and J shed 4 bases, with 10 bases lying between them. DNA for the CDR3: TGTGCCAGCAGTTTGTTACAGCAAAATCAGCCCCAGCATTTT. This encodes CASSLLQQNQPQHF.

This clone is a singleton in its sample. The V and J genes are TRBV5-6 and TRBJ2-3, with 13 positions matching TRBD2. This CDR3 comprises 18 residues. Per germline, CDR1 SGHDT and CDR2 YYEEEE. V was pared by 1 base and J by 0 bases, with 5 bases of the junction left unmatched. CDR3 sequence (DNA): TGTGCCAGCAGCTTGCGGACTAGCGGGAGAGGGAGCACAGATACGCAGTATTTT. Amino acid sequence: CASSLRTSGRGSTDTQYF.

The chain has TRBV5-4 and TRBJ2-1; tentative D call: TRBD2 (6 bases). The V gene lost 4 bases and the J gene lost 7 bases, with 9 bases spanning the gap. Germline CDR1 is SGHNT and CDR2 is YYREEE (reference sequence). This CDR3 is built from 12 residues. CDR3 sequence: CASSRSGNEQFF. The CDR3 coding sequence is TGTGCCAGCAGCCGAAGCGGGAATGAGCAGTTCTTC.

CDR3 region: CASRDETDRGWSEKLFF. The DNA of the CDR3 is TGTGCCAGCAGAGACGAAACGGACAGGGGTTGGAGTGAAAAACTGTTTTTT. The V gene is TRBV28, the J gene TRBJ1-4; TRBD1 matches 9 bases. Trimming at V came to 6 bases and at J to 7 bases, leaving 15 bases not matched to a gene. CDR1 is MDHEN, CDR2 SYDVKM, per germline. This CDR3 is built from 17 residues.

The V gene is TRBV5-6, the J gene TRBJ2-2; D is possibly TRBD1 (5 bases). Germline assignment: CDR1 SGHDT and CDR2 YYEEEE. V was trimmed by 3 bases and J by 4 bases, leaving 16 bases between them. This CDR3 has 16 residues. DNA of the CDR3: TGTGCCAGCAGCTCCCGCTTCAGGGTAGGCACCGGGGAGCTGTTTTTT. Encoded protein: CASSSRFRVGTGELFF.

This chain connects TRBV19 to TRBJ2-1, with a possible D match to TRBD2 (7 bases). The CDR3 runs to 16 residues. Germline V lookup: CDR1 LNHDA, CDR2 SQIVND (reference sequence). Trimming left V 6 bases short and J 7 bases short, with 22 bases between. In nucleotides, the CDR3 is TGTGCCAGTAGGCCGAGGGGGGCCGGGACTATAAATGAGCAGTTCTTC. This codes for CASRPRGAGTINEQFF.

This chain links TRBV10-3 with TRBJ2-5; D is possibly TRBD2 (5 bases). In germline, CDR1 is ENHRY, CDR2 SYGVKD. CDR3 length equals 13 residues. Trimming pared 6 bases from V and 5 bases from J, leaving 13 bases between. The CDR3: CAISMRVTETQYF. The CDR3 bases are TGTGCCATCAGCATGAGGGTGACGGAGACCCAGTACTTC.

The chain uses TRBV7-2 and TRBJ2-5; D is undetermined. The CDR3 consists of 14 residues. V was pared by 5 bases and J by 2 bases, with 12 bases between. Germline lookup yields CDR1 SGHTA and CDR2 FQGNSA. CDR3: CASSQQPTQETQYF. The CDR3 bases are TGTGCCAGCAGCCAACAGCCAACACAAGAGACCCAGTACTTC.

This chain links TRBV12-1 with TRBJ2-1; the table gives TRBD2 as D, unverified against the DNA. TRBV12-1 is assigned pseudogene status. CDR3 length equals 14 residues. CDR3 in DNA: TGTGCCAGCAGCTTTGTGACTAAGGAGAATGAGCAGTTCTTC. Its protein is CASSFVTKENEQFF.

This chain connects TRBV6-6 to TRBJ1-2; no reliable D call. This CDR3 region has 15 residues. CDR1 and CDR2 (germline): MNHNY, SVGAGI (reference sequence). Trimming took off 4 bases at V and 1 base at J, with 13 bases between the two ends. This CDR3 is CASSSFAGFNYGYTF. CDR3 nucleotides: TGTGCCAGCAGTTCTTTCGCAGGATTTAACTATGGCTACACCTTC.

This clone was found once. The chain combines TRBV19 with TRBJ2-2; TRBD2 matches 8 bases. The V gene end was trimmed by 5 bases and the J gene end by 4 bases; junction bases not matched to a gene: 6. Germline values: CDR1 LNHDA, CDR2 SQIVND (reference sequence). The CDR3 covers 15 residues. The CDR3 nucleotides are TGTGCCAGTAGTGAGGACGGGGGGGTCACCGGGGAGCTGTTTTTT. Translation: CASSEDGGVTGELFF.

This clone appeared a few times. The rearrangement joins TRBV27 to TRBJ1-5; perhaps TRBD1 as D (5 bases). Germline CDR1 and CDR2: MNHEY and SMNVEV (reference sequence). V was trimmed by 8 bases and J by 6 bases, leaving 14 bases between them. CDR3 length: 13 residues. The CDR3 here is CASGPRGGQPQHF. CDR3 nucleotide sequence: TGTGCCAGCGGCCCTCGGGGGGGTCAGCCCCAGCATTTT.

This clone has a handful of counts. CDR3 DNA sequence: TGTGCCAGCAGGGCCGAGGGACTAGGTCACGGGGAGCTGTTTTTT. This sequence encodes CASRAEGLGHGELFF. The chain employs TRBV7-3 and TRBJ2-2; the match to TRBD2 covers 8 bases. The junction had 10 bases not matched to a gene; V was cut back by 6 bases and J by 7 bases. This CDR3 region has 15 residues. Germline V CDR1 and CDR2: SGHTA, FQGTGA.

On this clone: Additional DNA sequences in this sample encode the identical CDR3. The chain employs TRBV6-1 and TRBJ1-1, with D unresolved. CDR1 is MNHNS, CDR2 SASEGT, per germline. The V and J ends lost 4 bases and 1 base respectively, with 7 bases between them. The length of the CDR3 is 13 residues. The CDR3 spells CASSGGGNTEAFF. The CDR3 nucleotides read TGTGCCAGCAGTGGGGGAGGGAACACTGAAGCTTTCTTT.

This clone was recorded only once. The chain is built from TRBV5-4 and TRBJ2-2; 8 bases fit TRBD2. CDR1 and CDR2 from the germline V gene are SGHNT and YYREEE (reference sequence). With 0 bases clipped from V and 3 bases from J, the junction kept 1 base outside the gene matches. The CDR3 runs to 15 residues. CDR3 nucleotide sequence: TGTGCCAGCAGCTTGGAAGCGGGAGACACCGGGGAGCTGTTTTTT. Translating gives CASSLEAGDTGELFF.

This sequence joins TRBV7-3 and TRBJ2-3, with 10 bases matching TRBD2. The CDR3 length is 19 residues. V lost 0 bases and J lost 2; bases outside the gene matches: 11. Germline loops: CDR1 SGHTA, CDR2 FQGTGA. In DNA form, the CDR3 reads TGTGCCAGCAGCTTAACGGGAGGGGGAGCGGGGGGGAACACAGATACGCAGTATTTT. Residues: CASSLTGGGAGGNTDTQYF.